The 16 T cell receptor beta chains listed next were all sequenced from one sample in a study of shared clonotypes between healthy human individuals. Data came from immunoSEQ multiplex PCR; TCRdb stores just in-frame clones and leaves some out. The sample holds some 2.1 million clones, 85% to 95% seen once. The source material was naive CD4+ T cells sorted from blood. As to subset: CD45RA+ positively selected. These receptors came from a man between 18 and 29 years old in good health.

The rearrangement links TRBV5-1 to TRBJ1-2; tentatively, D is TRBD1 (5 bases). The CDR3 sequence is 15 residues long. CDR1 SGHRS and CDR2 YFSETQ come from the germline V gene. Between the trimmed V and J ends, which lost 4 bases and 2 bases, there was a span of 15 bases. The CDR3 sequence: CASSPDGAGNYGYTF. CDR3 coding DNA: TGCGCCAGCAGCCCCGACGGGGCAGGGAACTATGGCTACACCTTC.

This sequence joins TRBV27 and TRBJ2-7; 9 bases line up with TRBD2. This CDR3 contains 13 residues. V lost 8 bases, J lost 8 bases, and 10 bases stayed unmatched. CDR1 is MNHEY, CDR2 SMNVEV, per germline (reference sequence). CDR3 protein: CASQRGAYNKQYF. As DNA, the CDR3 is TGTGCCAGCCAGCGGGGGGCTTATAACAAGCAGTACTTC.

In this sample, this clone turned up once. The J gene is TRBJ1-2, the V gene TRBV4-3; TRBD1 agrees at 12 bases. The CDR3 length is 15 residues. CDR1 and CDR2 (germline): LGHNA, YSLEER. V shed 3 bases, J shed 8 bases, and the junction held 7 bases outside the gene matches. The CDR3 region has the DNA TGCGCCAGCAGCCATCCGGGACAGGGGGCGGGAGGCTACACCTTC. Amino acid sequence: CASSHPGQGAGGYTF.

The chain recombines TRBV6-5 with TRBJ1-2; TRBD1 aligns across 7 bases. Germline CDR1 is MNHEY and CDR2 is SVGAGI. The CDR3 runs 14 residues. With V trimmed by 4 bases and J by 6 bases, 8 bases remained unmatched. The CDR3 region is CASSLGQTKDGYTF. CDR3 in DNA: TGTGCCAGCAGTTTGGGACAGACGAAGGATGGCTACACCTTC.

The CDR3 protein is CASSLSLGAGGNQPQHF. The CDR3 bases are TGTGCCAGCAGCTTAAGCTTGGGGGCAGGGGGCAATCAGCCCCAGCATTTT. The rearrangement links TRBV7-9 to TRBJ1-5, with TRBD1 as a possible D gene (6 bases). In germline, CDR1 is SEHNR, CDR2 FQNEAQ (reference sequence). The CDR3 spans 17 residues. The V end was cut by 2 bases, the J end by 2 bases, with 16 bases between.

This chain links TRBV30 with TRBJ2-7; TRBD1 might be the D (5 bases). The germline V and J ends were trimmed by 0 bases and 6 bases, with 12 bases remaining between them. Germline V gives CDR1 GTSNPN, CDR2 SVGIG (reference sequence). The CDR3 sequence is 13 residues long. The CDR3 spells CAWSVQELGEQYF. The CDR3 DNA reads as TGTGCCTGGAGTGTACAGGAACTGGGCGAGCAGTACTTC.

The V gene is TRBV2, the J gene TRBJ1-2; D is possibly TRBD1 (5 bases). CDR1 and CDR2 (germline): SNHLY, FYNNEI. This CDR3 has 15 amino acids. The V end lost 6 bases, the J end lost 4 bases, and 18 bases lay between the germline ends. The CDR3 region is CASSGGDGDFYGYTF. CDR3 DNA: TGTGCCAGCAGCGGTGGGGACGGAGACTTCTATGGCTACACCTTC.

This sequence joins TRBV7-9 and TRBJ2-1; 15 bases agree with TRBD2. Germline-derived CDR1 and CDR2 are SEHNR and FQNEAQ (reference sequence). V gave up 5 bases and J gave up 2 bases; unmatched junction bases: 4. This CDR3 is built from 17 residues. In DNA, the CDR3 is TGTGCCAGCAGCCGCGGGACTAGCGGGGGGACCTACAATGAGCAGTTCTTC. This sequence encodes CASSRGTSGGTYNEQFF.

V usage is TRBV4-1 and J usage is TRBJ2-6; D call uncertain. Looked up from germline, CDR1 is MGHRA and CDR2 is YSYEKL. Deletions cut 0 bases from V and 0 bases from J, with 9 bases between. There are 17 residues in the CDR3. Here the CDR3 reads CASSQDQGFSGANVLTF. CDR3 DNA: TGCGCCAGCAGCCAAGATCAAGGGTTCTCTGGGGCCAACGTCCTGACTTTC.

The CDR3 region is CASSEYSKQETQYF. CDR3 nucleotide sequence: TGTGCCAGCAGTGAATATAGTAAGCAGGAGACCCAGTACTTC. The chain combines TRBV25-1 with TRBJ2-5; D gene unclear. The CDR3 has 14 residues. Germline V gene sequence: CDR1 MGHDK, CDR2 SYGVNS. V dropped 0 bases and J dropped 5 bases, with 10 bases sitting between them.

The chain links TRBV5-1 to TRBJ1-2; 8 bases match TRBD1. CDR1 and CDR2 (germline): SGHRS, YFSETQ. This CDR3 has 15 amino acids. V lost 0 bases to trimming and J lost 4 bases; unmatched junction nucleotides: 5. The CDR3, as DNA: TGCGCCAGCAGCTTGGATTCCGGGACAGGCTATGGCTACACCTTC. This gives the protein CASSLDSGTGYGYTF.

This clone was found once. The DNA for the CDR3 is TGCGCCAGCAGCCAAGAGTTCGCCACCGGGGAGCTGTTTTTT. Residues: CASSQEFATGELFF. V and J are TRBV4-3 and TRBJ2-2, with D uncertain. The CDR3 totals 14 residues. Germline lookup yields CDR1 LGHNA and CDR2 YSLEER. V lost 0 bases, J lost 4 bases, and 6 bases lay in between.

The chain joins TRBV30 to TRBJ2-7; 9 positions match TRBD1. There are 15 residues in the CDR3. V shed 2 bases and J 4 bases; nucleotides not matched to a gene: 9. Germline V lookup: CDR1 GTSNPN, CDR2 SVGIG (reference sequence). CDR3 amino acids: CAWSLAGTGLYEQYF. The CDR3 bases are TGTGCCTGGAGTCTAGCCGGGACAGGGTTGTACGAGCAGTACTTC.

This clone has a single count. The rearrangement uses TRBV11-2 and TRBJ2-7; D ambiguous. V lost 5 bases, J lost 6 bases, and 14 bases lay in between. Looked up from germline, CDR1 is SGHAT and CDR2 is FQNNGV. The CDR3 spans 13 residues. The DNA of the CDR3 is TGTGCCAGCAGCCCAACGACGGTCAGCGAGCAGTACTTC. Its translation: CASSPTTVSEQYF. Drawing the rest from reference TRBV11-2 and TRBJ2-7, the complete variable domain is EAGVAQSPRYKIIEKRQSVAFWCNPISGHATLYWYQQILGQGPKLLIQFQNNGVVDDSQLPKDRFSAERLKGVDSTLKIQPAKLEDSAVYLCASSPTTVSEQYFGPGTRLTVT.

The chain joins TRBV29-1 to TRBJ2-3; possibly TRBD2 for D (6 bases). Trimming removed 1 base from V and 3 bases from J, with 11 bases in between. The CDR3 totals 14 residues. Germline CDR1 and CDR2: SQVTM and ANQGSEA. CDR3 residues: CSVEGRGFTDTQYF. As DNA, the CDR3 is TGCAGCGTTGAAGGGCGGGGTTTTACAGATACGCAGTATTTT.

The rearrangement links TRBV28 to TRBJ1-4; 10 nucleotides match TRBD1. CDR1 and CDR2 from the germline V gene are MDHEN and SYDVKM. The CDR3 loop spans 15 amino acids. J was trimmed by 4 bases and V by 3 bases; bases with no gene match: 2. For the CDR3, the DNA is TGTGCCAGCAGTTTTTGGGACAGGGGTAATGAAAAACTGTTTTTT. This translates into CASSFWDRGNEKLFF.